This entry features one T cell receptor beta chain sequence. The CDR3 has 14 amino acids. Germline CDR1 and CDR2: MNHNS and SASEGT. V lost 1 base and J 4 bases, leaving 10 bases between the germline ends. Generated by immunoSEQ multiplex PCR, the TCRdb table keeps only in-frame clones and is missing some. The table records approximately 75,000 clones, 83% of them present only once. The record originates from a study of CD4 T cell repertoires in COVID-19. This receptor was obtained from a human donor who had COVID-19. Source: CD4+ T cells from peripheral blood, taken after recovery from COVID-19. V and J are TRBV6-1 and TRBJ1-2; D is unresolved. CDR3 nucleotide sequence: TGTGCCAGCAGTGAAGTGGCCGGTAGCTATGGCTACACCTTC. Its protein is CASSEVAGSYGYTF.